The clone carrying this T cell receptor beta chain is medium-sized (0.01 to 0.1%) in the sample. Treatment described: randomized to nivolumab then ipilimumab (arm A) or the reverse (arm B). None of the patients previously received DNA-damaging chemotherapy. PBMC sorting kept live CD3+CD8+ cells without CD19 or CD56. The data derive from a study of sequential checkpoint blockade in melanoma. Study background: First-line arms were nivolumab then ipilimumab, or the reverse, randomized 1:1. After both sequences, patients received maintenance nivolumab.

The assay was immunoSEQ multiplex PCR, and TCRdb's table has in-frame clones only and misses some. The profile covers around 9,100 clones, with just under 60% appearing a single time and roughly 41% taken by the ten largest. This TCR was recovered from a human donor with melanoma. Sample: CD8+ T cells sorted from blood (inferred from file names), taken from a patient given nivolumab and ipilimumab in sequence.

The DNA for the CDR3 is TGTGCCAGCAGCTGGGGGGACTTCGCTCCCGAGCAGTACTTC. Translating gives CASSWGDFAPEQYF. V gene TRBV5-5 combines with J gene TRBJ2-7, with a weak D call TRBD2 (6 bases). Germline CDR1 reads SGHKS; CDR2 reads YYEKEE (reference sequence). V lost 3 bases and J 6 bases, leaving 16 bases between the germline ends. The CDR3 totals 14 residues.